This T cell receptor (beta chain) was sequenced during a study of cytomegalovirus exposure and HLA in healthy donors. Looking at the study overall: Of the donors genotyped, several hundred in all, about 80% fell in the Caucasian-associated ancestry cluster. The study's findings and limits: Apparent HLA restriction characterized most CMV-associated TCR beta chains in a later analysis. The study flagged some 170 TCR beta chains as cytomegalovirus-associated. There was a cluster of highly shared sequence variants that was likely a sequencing artifact.

Germline assignment: CDR1 SGHVS and CDR2 FQNEAQ. This CDR3 comprises 17 residues. V gave up 3 bases and J gave up 2 bases; unmatched junction bases: 10. This clone was counted a single time. No antigen is known for it. PCR involved 60 Vbeta and 13 Jbeta primers. Assay used: immunoSEQ multiplex PCR; TCRdb lists only in-frame clones, some missing. This table holds 100,000 to 150,000 clones, about 80% found once. Sample: PBMCs. This chain uses TRBV7-8 with TRBJ1-5; the match to TRBD1 covers 7 bases. This clonotype originated in a man aged 30-40 years in good health and CMV-seropositive. The CDR3 coding sequence is TGTGCCAGCAGCTTCTCCCCCGACAGGGATGGCAATCAGCCCCAGCATTTT. It specifies CASSFSPDRDGNQPQHF.